This T cell receptor (beta chain) emerged from a study of OX40 agonist ivuxolimab in advanced cancers. Study-wide context: At doses from 0.01 to 10 mg/kg, patients were given intravenous ivuxolimab every 2 weeks. Three patients, one with hepatocellular carcinoma and two with cutaneous melanoma, achieved partial responses.

The germline V gene has CDR1 MNHEY and CDR2 SVGAGI. This CDR3 contains 13 residues. Between the trimmed V and J ends, which lost 8 bases and 3 bases, there was a span of 11 bases. This clone was counted a single time. Generated by immunoSEQ multiplex PCR, the TCRdb table keeps only in-frame clones and is missing some. The sample holds 60,000 or so clones; 70% to 90% are singletons and the top ten take more than 0.9%. At cycle 4 day 1, cycle 7 day 1, and baseline, blood was sampled. The sequence was collected from an adult with an advanced solid tumor such as melanoma, head and neck, liver or kidney cancer. The chain combines TRBV6-5 with TRBJ1-5; possibly TRBD1 for D (5 bases). The source material was CD4+ or CD8+ T cells sorted from blood, sampled in a trial of the OX40 agonist ivuxolimab. The CDR3 nucleotides read TGTGCCAGCGGCCGGGGGACCAATCAGCCCCAGCATTTT. This codes for CASGRGTNQPQHF.